Given below is one T cell receptor beta chain in context. Antigen unknown. This entry comes from a study of shared clonotypes between healthy human individuals. General study findings and limits: The diversity represented, both genetic and in exposure history, was limited by few donors.

Assay execution proceeded at the deep level. TCRdb's copy holds only in-frame clones and misses some; the assay was immunoSEQ multiplex PCR. Among 450,000 or so clones listed, roughly 80% were seen once. CDR3 length equals 14 residues. Germline V gene sequence: CDR1 SGHNT, CDR2 YENEEA. V lost 7 bases, J lost 4 bases, and 7 bases stayed unmatched. The chain is built from TRBV11-3 and TRBJ2-1, with TRBD2 identical over 7 bases. The source material was PBMCs. The clonotype comes from a middle-aged woman in good health. Some clones in this sample may be carry-over from other donors' samples. CDR3 amino acids: CASTMSGVYNEQFF. Here the CDR3 DNA reads TGTGCCAGCACCATGAGCGGGGTATACAATGAGCAGTTCTTC. The full variable domain, with the rest looked up from reference TRBV11-3 and TRBJ2-1, is EAGVVQSPRYKIIEKKQPVAFWCNPISGHNTLYWYLQNLGQGPELLIRYENEEAVDDSQLPKDRFSAERLKGVDSTLKIQPAELGDSAVYLCASTMSGVYNEQFFGPGTRLTVL.